The 32 T cell receptor beta chains presented below share a single source sample, sequenced in a study of regulatory and conventional T cells in RAG deficiency. Genomic DNA came from blood conventional CD4+ T cells gated CD25-low CD127-high. Sequenced by immunoSEQ multiplex PCR; TCRdb stores in-frame clones only, minus some. The sample has about 29,000 clones, 90% to 95% seen once. These data also featured in a second study, about regulatory T cells. From that second work: The PCR used 52 TRBV and 13 TRBJ primers.

The source material was CD25- CD4+ T cells sorted from blood. The receptors shown here come from a human donor in good health.

This rearrangement joins TRBV5-1 to TRBJ2-7, with a possible D match to TRBD2 (6 bases). CDR3 length equals 14 residues. CDR1 and CDR2 from the germline V gene are SGHRS and YFSETQ. Trimming removed 4 bases at V and 0 bases at J, with 11 bases between. In nucleotides, the CDR3 is TGCGCCAGCAGCATTCCGACTAGCTCCTACGAGCAGTACTTC. Translated, it gives CASSIPTSSYEQYF.

The chain uses TRBV15 and TRBJ2-2; D remains ambiguous. Germline V gene data show CDR1 as LNHNV and CDR2 as YYDKDF (reference sequence). The CDR3 spans 16 residues. With 9 bases removed from V and 3 bases from J, the gap between germline ends came to 20 bases. DNA for the CDR3: TGTGCCACTACGGCGCACGGAGCCTCAGACACCGGGGAGCTGTTTTTT. It is translated as CATTAHGASDTGELFF.

V usage is TRBV5-1 and J usage is TRBJ1-6; 7 nucleotides align to TRBD1. The CDR3 sequence is 15 residues long. CDR1 is SGHRS and CDR2 is YFSETQ in the germline V gene. V lost 4 bases and J lost 9; bases outside the gene matches: 10. The CDR3: CASSQGQVSASPLHF. CDR3 in DNA: TGCGCCAGCAGCCAAGGACAGGTATCTGCTTCACCCCTCCACTTT.

The chain recombines TRBV6-5 with TRBJ2-3; 9 bases are shared with TRBD2. Germline loops: CDR1 MNHEY, CDR2 SVGAGI. The CDR3 runs to 13 residues. V shed 8 bases and J 4 bases; nucleotides not matched to a gene: 4. CDR3: CASRREGADTQYF. The CDR3 region has the DNA TGTGCCAGCCGGCGGGAGGGGGCAGATACGCAGTATTTT.

The chain employs TRBV27 and TRBJ2-1; 15 nucleotides match TRBD2. From germline, CDR1 is MNHEY and CDR2 SMNVEV (reference sequence). J gave up 7 bases and V 0 bases, and 4 bases lay outside the gene matches. This CDR3 region has 17 residues. Here the CDR3 reads CASSLSRTSGGGNEQFF. The CDR3 DNA follows: TGTGCCAGCAGTTTATCTAGGACTAGCGGGGGGGGTAATGAGCAGTTCTTC.

The rearrangement uses TRBV10-3 and TRBJ2-3; perhaps TRBD1 as D (6 bases). V was pared by 6 bases and J by 4 bases, with 14 bases between. Germline CDR1 ENHRY, CDR2 SYGVKD. The CDR3 is 14 amino acids. This chain's CDR3 is CAIREAGGPDTQYF. CDR3 nucleotide sequence: TGTGCCATCAGGGAGGCTGGGGGCCCAGATACGCAGTATTTT.

This clone was recorded once. The chain uses TRBV5-4 and TRBJ2-5; TRBD1 agrees at 8 bases. V lost 4 bases and J lost 5; bases outside the gene matches: 10. Germline V lookup: CDR1 SGHNT, CDR2 YYREEE (reference sequence). CDR3 length: 15 residues. CDR3 protein: CASSVDRDVGETQYF. The DNA for the CDR3 is TGTGCCAGCAGCGTGGACAGGGACGTTGGGGAGACCCAGTACTTC.

This chain links TRBV18 with TRBJ2-6; D remains ambiguous. CDR3 size: 15 residues. The germline CDR1 and CDR2 sequences are KGHSH and LQKENI. The V gene lost 6 bases and the J gene lost 0 bases, with 9 bases spanning the gap. CDR3 residues: CASSLAASGANVLTF. Written as DNA, the CDR3 is TGTGCCAGCTCCCTGGCGGCCTCTGGGGCCAACGTCCTGACTTTC.

The chain employs TRBV5-1 and TRBJ1-5; 8 bases line up with TRBD1. After removal of 4 bases from V and 0 bases from J, the junction contained 6 bases not matched to a gene. In germline, CDR1 is SGHRS, CDR2 YFSETQ. The CDR3 runs to 16 residues. CDR3 in amino acids: CASSPGDRNSNQPQHF. The CDR3 nucleotides read TGCGCCAGCAGCCCGGGGGACAGGAATAGCAATCAGCCCCAGCATTTT.

The V gene is TRBV5-1, the J gene TRBJ1-4; TRBD1 agrees at 9 bases. With V trimmed by 4 bases and J by 8 bases, 6 bases remained unmatched. Germline V CDR1 and CDR2: SGHRS, YFSETQ. The CDR3 has 14 residues. The chain's CDR3 is CASSVGQGGEKLFF. The CDR3 nucleotides are TGCGCCAGCAGCGTGGGACAGGGTGGAGAAAAACTGTTTTTT.

This chain links TRBV18 with TRBJ1-2; 9 bases agree with TRBD1. Germline V gene lookup returns CDR1 KGHSH and CDR2 LQKENI. V gave up 3 bases and J gave up 8 bases; unmatched junction bases: 7. This CDR3 has 14 amino acids. The CDR3 DNA is TGTGCCAGCTCACCCTACTGGACAGGGGACGGCTACACCTTC. Translating gives CASSPYWTGDGYTF.

V usage is TRBV2 and J usage is TRBJ2-3; D not resolved. Germline-derived CDR1 and CDR2 are SNHLY and FYNNEI. The CDR3 length is 12 residues. Trimming left V 6 bases short and J 3 bases short, with 7 bases between. CDR3 residues: CASSRMTDTQYF. The CDR3 region has the DNA TGTGCCAGCAGCAGAATGACAGATACGCAGTATTTT.

The chain has TRBV20-1 and TRBJ1-1; no definite D call. The V end was cut by 3 bases, the J end by 5 bases, with 7 bases between. CDR3 length: 11 amino acids. Germline V gene data show CDR1 as DFQATT and CDR2 as SNEGSKA (reference sequence). CDR3 DNA sequence: TGCAGTGCTAGCGGGGTAACTGAAGCTTTCTTT. Its protein is CSASGVTEAFF.

The chain recombines TRBV19 with TRBJ2-3, with 7 bases aligning to TRBD2. Trimming took 7 bases from V and 0 from J; bases not matched to a gene: 4. There are 14 residues in the CDR3. From germline, CDR1 is LNHDA and CDR2 SQIVND (reference sequence). CDR3 protein: CASKRGPSTDTQYF. CDR3 nucleotides: TGTGCCAGTAAGCGGGGACCTAGCACAGATACGCAGTATTTT.

The chain employs TRBV30 and TRBJ1-1; D gene uncertain. The CDR3 spans 10 residues. V lost 6 bases, J lost 0 bases, and 2 bases lay in between. The germline gives CDR1 GTSNPN, CDR2 SVGIG (reference sequence). CDR3 in DNA: TGTGCCTGCATGAACACTGAAGCTTTCTTT. Translation: CACMNTEAFF.

The V and J genes are TRBV28 and TRBJ1-1; D possibly corresponds to TRBD1 (5 bases). The CDR3 sequence is 14 residues long. The germline CDR1 and CDR2 sequences are MDHEN and SYDVKM. Trimming took 3 bases from V and 1 from J, leaving 9 bases between them. CDR3 nucleotide sequence: TGTGCCAGCAGTTTTGGACACTCGAACACTGAAGCTTTCTTT. Amino acids: CASSFGHSNTEAFF.

CDR3 nucleotide sequence: TGCGCCAGCAGCTGGAACAGGGAAGCCTCCTACGAGCAGTACTTC. It yields the protein CASSWNREASYEQYF. V usage is TRBV5-1 and J usage is TRBJ2-7; possibly TRBD1 for D (6 bases). The V end was cut by 3 bases, the J end by 0 bases, with 13 bases between. Germline loops: CDR1 SGHRS, CDR2 YFSETQ. The CDR3 consists of 15 residues. Together with reference TRBV5-1 and TRBJ2-7, the CDR3 gives the full variable domain: KAGVTQTPRYLIKTRGQQVTLSCSPISGHRSVSWYQQTPGQGLQFLFEYFSETQRNKGNFPGRFSGRQFSNSRSEMNVSTLELGDSALYLCASSWNREASYEQYFGPGTRLTVT.

This clone was detected once. The CDR3 protein is CASMVRGTTGNSPLHF. CDR3 DNA: TGTGCCAGCATGGTCCGGGGAACGACAGGAAATTCACCCCTCCACTTT. The genes are TRBV7-2 and TRBJ1-6; weak D call: TRBD1 (6 bases). The CDR3 is 16 residues long. CDR1 and CDR2 from the germline V gene are SGHTA and FQGNSA. Deletions cut 7 bases from V and 7 bases from J, with 20 bases between.

The chain couples TRBV9 to TRBJ2-2; no clear D gene. CDR3 length: 14 residues. Germline loops: CDR1 SGDLS, CDR2 YYNGEE. V lost 3 bases and J lost 5, with 11 bases in between. The CDR3 is CASSDRHSTGELFF. The CDR3 coding sequence is TGTGCCAGCAGCGACCGACACTCTACCGGGGAGCTGTTTTTT.

The rearrangement links TRBV19 to TRBJ1-4; D gene ambiguous. V lost 4 bases, J lost 8 bases, and 14 bases lay in between. From germline, CDR1 is LNHDA and CDR2 SQIVND (reference sequence). The CDR3 is 14 residues long. The CDR3 region is CASSRRAPGEKLFF. The CDR3 DNA reads as TGTGCCAGTAGTAGACGAGCCCCCGGGGAAAAACTGTTTTTT.

The gene calls are TRBV5-1 and TRBJ2-3; 10 nucleotides match TRBD2. CDR1 is SGHRS, CDR2 YFSETQ, per germline. V lost 0 bases to trimming and J lost 0 bases; unmatched junction nucleotides: 13. The CDR3 is made up of 20 amino acids. CDR3 DNA: TGCGCCAGCAGCTTGGTGGCTAGCGGGGGCGCCTCCCCTAGCACAGATACGCAGTATTTT. Translation: CASSLVASGGASPSTDTQYF.

The V gene is TRBV2, the J gene TRBJ1-1; 10 bases match TRBD1. Germline assignment: CDR1 SNHLY and CDR2 FYNNEI. The CDR3 extends over 14 amino acids. The trim removed 4 bases at V and 3 bases at J, leaving 2 bases unmatched. The CDR3 loop is CASSVDRGHTEAFF. In nucleotides, the CDR3 is TGTGCCAGCAGTGTCGACAGGGGGCACACTGAAGCTTTCTTT.

V usage is TRBV9 and J usage is TRBJ1-3; 9 nucleotides align to TRBD1. Trimming took 3 bases from V and 1 from J; bases not matched to a gene: 8. The CDR3 spans 17 residues. Germline V gene lookup returns CDR1 SGDLS and CDR2 YYNGEE. This CDR3 reads CASSEGTGRVSGNTIYF. DNA of the CDR3: TGTGCCAGCAGCGAGGGGACAGGGAGGGTGTCTGGAAACACCATATATTTT.

This clone came up a few times. This chain connects TRBV2 to TRBJ1-2; the D is unclear. This CDR3 is built from 13 residues. Germline V lookup: CDR1 SNHLY, CDR2 FYNNEI. V shed 0 bases and J shed 8 bases, with 10 bases lying between them. The CDR3 spells CASSEAAYWGYTF. The CDR3 nucleotides read TGTGCCAGCAGTGAAGCAGCCTACTGGGGCTACACCTTC. Full variable domain (remainder filled in from reference TRBV2 and TRBJ1-2): EPEVTQTPSHQVTQMGQEVILRCVPISNHLYFYWYRQILGQKVEFLVSFYNNEISEKSEIFDDQFSVERPDGSNFTLKIRSTKLEDSAMYFCASSEAAYWGYTFGSGTRLTVV.

This chain joins TRBV5-4 and TRBJ2-7; 8 nucleotides line up with TRBD1. In germline, CDR1 is SGHNT, CDR2 YYREEE (reference sequence). The junction had 26 bases not matched to a gene; V was cut back by 7 bases and J by 5 bases. The CDR3 spans 19 residues. In DNA, the CDR3 is TGTGCCAGCGGTTACAGGGGGGCCCTTCCGGAGGGGGTCTTCCACGAGCAGTACTTC. Its translation is CASGYRGALPEGVFHEQYF.

The J gene is TRBJ2-7, the V gene TRBV10-1; weak D call: TRBD2 (7 bases). V lost 6 bases and J 5 bases, leaving 26 bases between the germline ends. The CDR3 runs to 17 residues. The germline CDR1 and CDR2 sequences are WNHNN and SYGVQD (reference sequence). The CDR3 is CASSGSEARGPSNEQYF. The CDR3 DNA reads TGCGCCAGCAGCGGATCGGAAGCGCGGGGGCCCTCGAACGAGCAGTACTTC.

The V and J genes are TRBV18 and TRBJ1-1; D not resolved. From germline, CDR1 is KGHSH and CDR2 LQKENI. The CDR3 sequence is 12 residues long. Trimming removed 3 bases at V and 7 bases at J, with 9 bases between. The CDR3 protein is CASSPPAGEAFF. DNA for the CDR3: TGTGCCAGCTCACCCCCGGCGGGTGAAGCTTTCTTT.

This chain connects TRBV5-1 to TRBJ2-2; D might be TRBD1 (6 bases). Deletions cut 6 bases from V and 7 bases from J, with 16 bases between. The V gene's germline CDR1 is SGHRS and CDR2 YFSETQ. This CDR3 contains 14 residues. Here the CDR3 DNA reads TGCGCCAGCATCCTCAGGGGAGTAGGCGGGGAGCTGTTTTTT. Translated: CASILRGVGGELFF.

The chain joins TRBV6-6 to TRBJ2-7, with D possibly TRBD2 on 5 matching bases. V gave up 5 bases and J gave up 3 bases, with 20 bases separating them. CDR3 length: 16 amino acids. Germline values: CDR1 MNHNY, CDR2 SVGAGI (reference sequence). The CDR3 region is CASSHGRPVGLYEQYF. The DNA for the CDR3 is TGTGCCAGCAGTCATGGGAGACCTGTAGGGCTCTACGAGCAGTACTTC.

The chain joins TRBV27 to TRBJ2-5; D is perhaps TRBD2 (5 bases). The CDR3 loop spans 11 amino acids. Germline V CDR1 and CDR2: MNHEY, SMNVEV (reference sequence). Trimming took off 7 bases at V and 5 bases at J, with 8 bases between the two ends. CDR3 sequence (DNA): TGTGCCAGCACCGGAGGCGAGACCCAGTACTTC. This gives the protein CASTGGETQYF.

The rearrangement links TRBV7-9 to TRBJ1-2; 7 nucleotides line up with TRBD1. After removal of 1 base from V and 4 bases from J, the junction contained 6 bases not matched to a gene. Germline V gives CDR1 SEHNR, CDR2 FQNEAQ (reference sequence). The CDR3 totals 15 residues. In DNA form, the CDR3 reads TGTGCCAGCAGCTTAGTAGCGGGACAGATCTATGGCTACACCTTC. Translation: CASSLVAGQIYGYTF.

This clone has a single count. The chain is built from TRBV6-1 and TRBJ2-1, with 8 bases fitting TRBD2. This CDR3 is built from 14 residues. Germline lookup yields CDR1 MNHNS and CDR2 SASEGT. The V gene end was trimmed by 3 bases and the J gene end by 8 bases; junction bases not matched to a gene: 6. The DNA for the CDR3 is TGTGCCAGCAGTGACCCGGGGGGGCCTGATGAGCAGTTCTTC. Translation: CASSDPGGPDEQFF.